This T cell receptor (beta chain) stems from a study of shared clonotypes between healthy human individuals. The germline V and J ends were trimmed by 7 bases and 1 base, with 14 bases remaining between them. There are 14 residues in the CDR3. In germline, CDR1 is MNHNS, CDR2 SASEGT. Clones were read by immunoSEQ multiplex PCR, and TCRdb kept only the in-frame ones, dropping some. This table has roughly 1 million clones, 75% to 85% appearing once. The TCR was taken from a man aged 18 to 30 in good health. Some clones in this sample may be carry-over from other donors' samples. The genes are TRBV6-1 and TRBJ2-7; D remains unclear. The specimen was memory CD4+ T cells from PBMCs. The subset: CD45RA-negative fraction. Here the CDR3 reads CASTRPGQSYEQYF. CDR3 coding DNA: TGTGCCAGCACGCGGCCAGGCCAATCCTACGAGCAGTACTTC.